This is a list of T cell receptor beta chains from one sample in a study of OX40 agonist ivuxolimab in advanced cancers. Using immunoSEQ multiplex PCR, the repertoire was profiled, and TCRdb retains in-frame clones only, with some absent. The sample includes about 84,000 clones, 94% of them seen just once. Sequenced material: CD4+ or CD8+ T cells sorted from blood, taken in a trial of the OX40 agonist ivuxolimab. The origin of the receptors is an adult with an advanced solid tumor such as melanoma, head and neck, liver or kidney cancer. Each CDR3 is given with its conserved first and last residue. Each record gives: clone size, J gene, V gene, D gene, CDR3 DNA, CDR3 protein. D genes are given only for firm matches. Expanded clones are given a class, and other clones once, few, many or no size at all.

clone size: once; J gene: TRBJ1-5; V gene: TRBV4-2; D gene: TRBD1; CDR3 DNA: TGTGCCAGCAGTACCGGACAGGGTGTATTTGGGTTTGGTAATCAGCCCCAGCATTTT; CDR3 protein: CASSTGQGVFGFGNQPQHF
clone size: .; J gene: TRBJ2-5; V gene: TRBV30; D gene: TRBD2; CDR3 DNA: TGTGCCTGGGCCGGAACTAGCGCCTCTCTCCAAGAGACCCAGTACTTC; CDR3 protein: CAWAGTSASLQETQYF
clone size: .; J gene: TRBJ1-3; V gene: TRBV11-3; D gene: .; CDR3 DNA: TGTGCCAGCAGCCCACCCGGACAGACATACTCTGGAAACACCATATATTTT; CDR3 protein: CASSPPGQTYSGNTIYF
clone size: .; J gene: TRBJ2-7; V gene: TRBV5-1; D gene: .; CDR3 DNA: TGCGCCAGCAGCCTGGGCTGGGGCGGCAGCTACTACGAGCAGTACTTC; CDR3 protein: CASSLGWGGSYYEQYF
clone size: .; J gene: TRBJ2-7; V gene: TRBV5-1; D gene: .; CDR3 DNA: TGCGCCAGCAGCTTTGACAGCTACGAGCAGTACTTC; CDR3 protein: CASSFDSYEQYF
clone size: .; J gene: TRBJ2-2; V gene: TRBV27; D gene: TRBD2; CDR3 DNA: TGTGCCAGCAGTTTATCGTGGCGGGAGGATATCGGGGAGCTGTTTTTT; CDR3 protein: CASSLSWREDIGELFF
clone size: .; J gene: TRBJ2-3; V gene: TRBV7-9; D gene: .; CDR3 DNA: TGTGCCAGCAGCCCCACAGGGTTCACAGATACGCAGTATTTT; CDR3 protein: CASSPTGFTDTQYF
clone size: few; J gene: TRBJ2-7; V gene: TRBV9; D gene: .; CDR3 DNA: TGTGCCAGCAGCCCTAATTCAGGGGCATTGGACTTC; CDR3 protein: CASSPNSGALDF
clone size: .; J gene: TRBJ2-7; V gene: TRBV30; D gene: TRBD2; CDR3 DNA: TGTGCCTGGAGTGCGACTAGCGGGAGTTGGCCCTACGAGCAGTACTTC; CDR3 protein: CAWSATSGSWPYEQYF
clone size: .; J gene: TRBJ2-3; V gene: TRBV6-1; D gene: .; CDR3 DNA: TGTGCCGGGGGGAAAGATACGCAGTATTTT; CDR3 protein: CAGGKDTQYF
clone size: .; J gene: TRBJ2-1; V gene: TRBV11-3; D gene: .; CDR3 DNA: TGTGCCAGCAGCCCGTCGGAGCGGCTATACAATGAGCAGTTCTTC; CDR3 protein: CASSPSERLYNEQFF
clone size: .; J gene: TRBJ2-7; V gene: TRBV5-4; D gene: TRBD1; CDR3 DNA: TGTGCCAGCAGCTTACCCAACAGGGGGCTCGGCTCCTACGAGCAGTACTTC; CDR3 protein: CASSLPNRGLGSYEQYF
clone size: .; J gene: TRBJ2-7; V gene: TRBV7-2; D gene: TRBD2; CDR3 DNA: TGTGCCAGCAGCTTAGTGCCCATAGAACTAGCGGGAGACAGAGACGAGCAGTACTTC; CDR3 protein: CASSLVPIELAGDRDEQYF
clone size: few; J gene: TRBJ1-5; V gene: TRBV15; D gene: .; CDR3 DNA: TGTGCCACCCGGACGGGTATAGGCAATCAGCCCCAGCATTTT; CDR3 protein: CATRTGIGNQPQHF
clone size: .; J gene: TRBJ2-1; V gene: TRBV4-3; D gene: .; CDR3 DNA: TGCGCCAGCAGCCAAGTAGCGGACGGCCCCAGCTCCTACAATGAGCAGTTCTTC; CDR3 protein: CASSQVADGPSSYNEQFF
clone size: .; J gene: TRBJ2-1; V gene: TRBV18; D gene: TRBD1; CDR3 DNA: TGTGCCAGCTCACCGACAGGGGGATCCTACAATGAGCAGTTCTTC; CDR3 protein: CASSPTGGSYNEQFF
clone size: .; J gene: TRBJ2-2; V gene: TRBV9; D gene: .; CDR3 DNA: TGTGCCAGCAGCGTTTATCGGGAGCCGAACGGGGAGCTGTTTTTT; CDR3 protein: CASSVYREPNGELFF
clone size: .; J gene: TRBJ2-5; V gene: TRBV28; D gene: .; CDR3 DNA: TGTGCCAGCAGTACCGCGCGGGGTAGAGAGACCCAGTACTTC; CDR3 protein: CASSTARGRETQYF
clone size: .; J gene: TRBJ2-1; V gene: TRBV2; D gene: TRBD2; CDR3 DNA: TGTGCCAGCAGAAGCGGGAGATCTTACAATGAGCAGTTCTTC; CDR3 protein: CASRSGRSYNEQFF
clone size: .; J gene: TRBJ2-5; V gene: TRBV7-9; D gene: .; CDR3 DNA: TGTGCCAGCAGCCCTATCGCGGGACAAGAGACCCAGTACTTC; CDR3 protein: CASSPIAGQETQYF
clone size: .; J gene: TRBJ2-5; V gene: TRBV30; D gene: .; CDR3 DNA: TGTGCCTGGAGTGTAGGCGGGCAAGAGACCCAGTACTTC; CDR3 protein: CAWSVGGQETQYF
clone size: once; J gene: TRBJ2-7; V gene: TRBV19; D gene: .; CDR3 DNA: TGTGCCAGTAGGAATTTAGAAAACTCCTACGAGCAGTACTTC; CDR3 protein: CASRNLENSYEQYF
clone size: .; J gene: TRBJ2-6; V gene: TRBV5-1; D gene: .; CDR3 DNA: TGCGCCAGCAGCTCGAACTACCTACGGACGGCCCTCAGGGGGGCCAACGTCCTGACTTTC; CDR3 protein: CASSSNYLRTALRGANVLTF